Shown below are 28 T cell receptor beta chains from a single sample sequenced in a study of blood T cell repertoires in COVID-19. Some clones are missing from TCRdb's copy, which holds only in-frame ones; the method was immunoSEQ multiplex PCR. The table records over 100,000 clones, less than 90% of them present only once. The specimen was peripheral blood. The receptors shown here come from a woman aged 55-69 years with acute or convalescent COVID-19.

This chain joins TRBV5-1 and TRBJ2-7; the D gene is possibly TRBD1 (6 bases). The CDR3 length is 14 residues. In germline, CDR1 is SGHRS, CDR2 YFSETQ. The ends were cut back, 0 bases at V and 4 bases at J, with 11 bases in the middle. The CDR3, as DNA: TGCGCCAGCAGCTTGGTGGACAGAGAATACGAGCAGTACTTC. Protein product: CASSLVDREYEQYF.

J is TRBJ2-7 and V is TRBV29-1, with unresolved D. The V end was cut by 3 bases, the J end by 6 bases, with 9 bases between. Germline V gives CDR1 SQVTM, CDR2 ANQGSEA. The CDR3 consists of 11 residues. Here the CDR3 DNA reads TGCAGCGTTGAGAGCCCGGGCGAGCAGTACTTC. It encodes CSVESPGEQYF.

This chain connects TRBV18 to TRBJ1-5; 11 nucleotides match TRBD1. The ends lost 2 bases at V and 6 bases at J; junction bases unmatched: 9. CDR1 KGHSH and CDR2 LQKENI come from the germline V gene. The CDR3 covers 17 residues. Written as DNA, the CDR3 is TGTGCCAGCTCACCAGCCGCAGGACAGGGGGCAGTTCAGCCCCAGCATTTT. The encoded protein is CASSPAAGQGAVQPQHF.

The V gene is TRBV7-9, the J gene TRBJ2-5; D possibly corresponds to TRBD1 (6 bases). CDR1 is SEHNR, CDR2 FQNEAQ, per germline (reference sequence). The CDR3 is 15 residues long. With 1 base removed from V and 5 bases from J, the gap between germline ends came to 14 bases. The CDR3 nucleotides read TGTGCCAGCAGCTTAGGTGTGGGACAATTGGAGACCCAGTACTTC. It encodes CASSLGVGQLETQYF. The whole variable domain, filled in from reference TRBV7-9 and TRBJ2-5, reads DTGVSQNPRHKITKRGQNVTFRCDPISEHNRLYWYRQTLGQGPEFLTYFQNEAQLEKSRLLSDRFSAERPKGSFSTLEIQRTEQGDSAMYLCASSLGVGQLETQYFGPGTRLLVL.

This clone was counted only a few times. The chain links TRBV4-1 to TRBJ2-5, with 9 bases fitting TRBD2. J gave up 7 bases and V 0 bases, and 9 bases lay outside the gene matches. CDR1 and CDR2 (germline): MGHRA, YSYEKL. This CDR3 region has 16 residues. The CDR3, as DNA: TGCGCCAGCAGCCAAGAAGTCACTAGCGGGTCCGGGACCCAGTACTTC. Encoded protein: CASSQEVTSGSGTQYF.

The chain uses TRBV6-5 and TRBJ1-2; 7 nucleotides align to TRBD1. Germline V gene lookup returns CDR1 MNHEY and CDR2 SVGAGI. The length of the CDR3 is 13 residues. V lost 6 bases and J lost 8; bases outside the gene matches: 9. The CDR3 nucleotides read TGTGCCAGCAGGAGATGGACAGGTCGGGGCTACACCTTC. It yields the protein CASRRWTGRGYTF.

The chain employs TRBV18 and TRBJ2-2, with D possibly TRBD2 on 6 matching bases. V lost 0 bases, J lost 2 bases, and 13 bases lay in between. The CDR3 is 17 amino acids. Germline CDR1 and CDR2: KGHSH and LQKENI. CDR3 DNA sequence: TGTGCCAGCTCACCACCGTTCGGGACTGGAAACACCGGGGAGCTGTTTTTT. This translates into CASSPPFGTGNTGELFF.

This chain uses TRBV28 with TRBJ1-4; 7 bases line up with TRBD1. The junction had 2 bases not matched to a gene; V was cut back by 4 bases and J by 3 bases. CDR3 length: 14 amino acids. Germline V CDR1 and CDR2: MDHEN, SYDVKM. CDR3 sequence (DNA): TGTGCCAGCAGTTACGGGACAGCTAATGAAAAACTGTTTTTT. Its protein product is CASSYGTANEKLFF. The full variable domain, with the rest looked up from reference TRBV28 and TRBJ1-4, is DVKVTQSSRYLVKRTGEKVFLECVQDMDHENMFWYRQDPGLGLRLIYFSYDVKMKEKGDIPEGYSVSREKKERFSLILESASTNQTSMYLCASSYGTANEKLFFGSGTQLSVL.

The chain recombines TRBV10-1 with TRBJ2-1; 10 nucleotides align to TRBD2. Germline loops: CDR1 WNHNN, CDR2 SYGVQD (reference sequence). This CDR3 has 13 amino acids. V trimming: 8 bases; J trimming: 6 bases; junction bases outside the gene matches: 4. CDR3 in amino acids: CASRASGSNEQFF. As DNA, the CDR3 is TGCGCCAGCCGAGCTAGCGGGAGCAATGAGCAGTTCTTC.

The CDR3 region is CASSWQGWHQPQHF. The CDR3 DNA sequence: TGTGCCAGCAGCTGGCAGGGTTGGCACCAGCCCCAGCATTTT. The chain employs TRBV5-8 and TRBJ1-5, with a tentative D call TRBD1 (5 bases). CDR1 is SGHTS and CDR2 is YDEGEE in the germline V gene. V was clipped by 3 bases and J by 7 bases, with 14 bases between them. CDR3 length: 14 amino acids.

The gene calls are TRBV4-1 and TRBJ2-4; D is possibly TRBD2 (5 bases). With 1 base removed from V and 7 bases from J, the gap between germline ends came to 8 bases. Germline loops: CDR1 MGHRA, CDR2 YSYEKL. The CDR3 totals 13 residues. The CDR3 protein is CASSQVGANIQYF. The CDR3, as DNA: TGCGCCAGCAGCCAAGTGGGAGCGAACATTCAGTACTTC.

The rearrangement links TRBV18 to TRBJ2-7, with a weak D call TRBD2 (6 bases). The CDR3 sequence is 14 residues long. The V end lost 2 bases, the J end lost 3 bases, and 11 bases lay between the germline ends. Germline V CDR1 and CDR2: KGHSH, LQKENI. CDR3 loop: CASSPSKEGYEQYF. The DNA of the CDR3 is TGTGCCAGCTCACCATCGAAGGAGGGCTACGAGCAGTACTTC.

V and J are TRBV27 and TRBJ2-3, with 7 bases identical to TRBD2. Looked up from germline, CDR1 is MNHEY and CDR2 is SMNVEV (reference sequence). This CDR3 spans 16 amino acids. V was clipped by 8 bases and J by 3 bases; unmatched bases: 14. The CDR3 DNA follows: TGTGCCAGCGGGGATTTCAGGACTAGTCTGACAGATACGCAGTATTTT. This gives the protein CASGDFRTSLTDTQYF.

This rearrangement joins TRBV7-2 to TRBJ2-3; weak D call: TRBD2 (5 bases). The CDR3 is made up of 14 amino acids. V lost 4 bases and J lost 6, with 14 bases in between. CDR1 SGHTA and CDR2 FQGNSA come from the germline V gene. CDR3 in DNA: TGTGCCAGCAGCTCCCGGGGTCCTTCGGATACGCAGTATTTT. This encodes CASSSRGPSDTQYF.

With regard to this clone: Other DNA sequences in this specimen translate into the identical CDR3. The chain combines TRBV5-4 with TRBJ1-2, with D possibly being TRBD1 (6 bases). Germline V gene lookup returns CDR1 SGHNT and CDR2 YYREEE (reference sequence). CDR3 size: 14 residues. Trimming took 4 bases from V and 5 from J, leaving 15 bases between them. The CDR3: CASSPRGQNYGYTF. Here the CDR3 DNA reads TGTGCCAGCAGCCCGCGCGGACAGAATTATGGCTACACCTTC.

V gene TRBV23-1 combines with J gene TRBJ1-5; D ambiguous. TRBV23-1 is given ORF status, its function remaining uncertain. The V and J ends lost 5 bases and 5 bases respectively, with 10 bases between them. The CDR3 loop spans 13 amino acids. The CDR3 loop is CASSFMDYQPQHF. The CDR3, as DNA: TGCGCCAGCAGTTTTATGGACTATCAGCCCCAGCATTTT.

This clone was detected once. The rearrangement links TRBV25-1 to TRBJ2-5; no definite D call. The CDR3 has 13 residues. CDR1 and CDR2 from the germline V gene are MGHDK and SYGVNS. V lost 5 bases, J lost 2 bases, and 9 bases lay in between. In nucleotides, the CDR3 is TGTGCCAGCAGTTTGGTAGAACAAGAGACCCAGTACTTC. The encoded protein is CASSLVEQETQYF.

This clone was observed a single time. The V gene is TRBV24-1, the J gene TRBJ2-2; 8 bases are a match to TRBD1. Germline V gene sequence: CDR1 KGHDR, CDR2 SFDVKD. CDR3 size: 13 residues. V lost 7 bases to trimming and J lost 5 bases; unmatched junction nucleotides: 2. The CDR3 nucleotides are TGTGCCACCAGACAGGGGGTAACCGGGGAGCTGTTTTTT. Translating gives CATRQGVTGELFF.

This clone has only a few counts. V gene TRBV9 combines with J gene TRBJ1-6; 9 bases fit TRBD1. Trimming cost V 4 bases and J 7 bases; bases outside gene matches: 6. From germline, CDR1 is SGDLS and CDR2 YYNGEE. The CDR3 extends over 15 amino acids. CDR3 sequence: CASSITGGVNSPLHF. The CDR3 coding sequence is TGTGCCAGCAGCATTACAGGGGGCGTCAATTCACCCCTCCACTTT. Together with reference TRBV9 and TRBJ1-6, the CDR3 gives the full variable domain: DSGVTQTPKHLITATGQRVTLRCSPRSGDLSVYWYQQSLDQGLQFLIQYYNGEERAKGNILERFSAQQFPDLHSELNLSSLELGDSALYFCASSITGGVNSPLHFGNGTRLTVT.

The CDR3 protein is CASSLGGRVTDTQYF. CDR3 DNA sequence: TGTGCCAGCAGCTTAGGTGGCAGGGTGACAGATACGCAGTATTTT. The chain joins TRBV11-2 to TRBJ2-3; D might be TRBD1 (5 bases). V gave up 1 base and J gave up 3 bases, with 11 bases separating them. Per the germline V gene, CDR1 is SGHAT and CDR2 is FQNNGV. The CDR3 length is 15 residues.

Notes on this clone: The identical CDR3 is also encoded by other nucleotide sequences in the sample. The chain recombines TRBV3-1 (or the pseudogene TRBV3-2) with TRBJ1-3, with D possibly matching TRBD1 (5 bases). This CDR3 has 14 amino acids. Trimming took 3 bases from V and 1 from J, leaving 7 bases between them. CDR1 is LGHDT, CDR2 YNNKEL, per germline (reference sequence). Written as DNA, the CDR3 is TGTGCCAGCAGCCAGCGGGGGTCTGGAAACACCATATATTTT. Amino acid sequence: CASSQRGSGNTIYF.

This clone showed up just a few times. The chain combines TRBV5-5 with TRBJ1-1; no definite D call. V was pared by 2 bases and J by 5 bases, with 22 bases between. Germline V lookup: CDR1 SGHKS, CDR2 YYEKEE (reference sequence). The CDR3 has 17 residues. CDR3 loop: CASSFIQRAQRGTEAFF. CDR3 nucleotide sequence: TGTGCCAGCAGCTTTATTCAGAGGGCTCAACGAGGGACTGAAGCTTTCTTT.

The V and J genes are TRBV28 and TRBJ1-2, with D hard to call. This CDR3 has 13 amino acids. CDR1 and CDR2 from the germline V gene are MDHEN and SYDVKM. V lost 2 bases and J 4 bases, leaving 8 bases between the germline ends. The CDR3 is CASSLGGPYGYTF. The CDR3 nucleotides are TGTGCCAGCAGTTTAGGAGGGCCCTATGGCTACACCTTC.

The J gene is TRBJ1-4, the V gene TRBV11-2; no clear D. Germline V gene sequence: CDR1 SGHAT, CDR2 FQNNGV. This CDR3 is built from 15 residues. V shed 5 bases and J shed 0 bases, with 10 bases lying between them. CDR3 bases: TGTGCCAGCAGCGCGAACAGTGCAACTAATGAAAAACTGTTTTTT. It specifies CASSANSATNEKLFF.

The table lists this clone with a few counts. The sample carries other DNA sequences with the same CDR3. CDR3 protein: CASSPGTGNTEAFF. The CDR3 DNA is TGCGCCAGCAGCCCGGGGACAGGGAACACTGAAGCTTTCTTT. The chain combines TRBV5-1 with TRBJ1-1, with 8 nucleotides matching TRBD1. Germline CDR1 reads SGHRS; CDR2 reads YFSETQ. The J segment lost 1 base and the V segment lost 4 bases, leaving 3 bases of the junction unmatched. This CDR3 is 14 amino acids long.

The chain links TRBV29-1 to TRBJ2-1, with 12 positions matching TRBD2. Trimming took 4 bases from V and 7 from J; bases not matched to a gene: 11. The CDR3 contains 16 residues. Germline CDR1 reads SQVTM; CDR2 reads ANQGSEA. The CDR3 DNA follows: TGCAGCGTTGTAGGACTAGCGGGATTAAGCGTAAATGAGCAGTTCTTC. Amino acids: CSVVGLAGLSVNEQFF.

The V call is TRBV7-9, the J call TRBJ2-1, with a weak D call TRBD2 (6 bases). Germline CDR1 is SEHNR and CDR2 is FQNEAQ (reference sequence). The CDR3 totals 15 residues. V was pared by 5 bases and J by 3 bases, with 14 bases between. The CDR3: CASSLAGTFYNEQFF. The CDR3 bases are TGTGCCAGCAGCCTGGCCGGGACTTTCTACAATGAGCAGTTCTTC.

In DNA, the CDR3 is TGTGCCAGCAGTGGGGGGACAGGGACTGTTACAGATACGCAGTATTTT. Protein product: CASSGGTGTVTDTQYF. J is TRBJ2-3 and V is TRBV27, with TRBD1 matching over 9 bases. With V trimmed by 5 bases and J by 3 bases, 9 bases remained unmatched. Germline V lookup: CDR1 MNHEY, CDR2 SMNVEV (reference sequence). This CDR3 region has 16 residues.